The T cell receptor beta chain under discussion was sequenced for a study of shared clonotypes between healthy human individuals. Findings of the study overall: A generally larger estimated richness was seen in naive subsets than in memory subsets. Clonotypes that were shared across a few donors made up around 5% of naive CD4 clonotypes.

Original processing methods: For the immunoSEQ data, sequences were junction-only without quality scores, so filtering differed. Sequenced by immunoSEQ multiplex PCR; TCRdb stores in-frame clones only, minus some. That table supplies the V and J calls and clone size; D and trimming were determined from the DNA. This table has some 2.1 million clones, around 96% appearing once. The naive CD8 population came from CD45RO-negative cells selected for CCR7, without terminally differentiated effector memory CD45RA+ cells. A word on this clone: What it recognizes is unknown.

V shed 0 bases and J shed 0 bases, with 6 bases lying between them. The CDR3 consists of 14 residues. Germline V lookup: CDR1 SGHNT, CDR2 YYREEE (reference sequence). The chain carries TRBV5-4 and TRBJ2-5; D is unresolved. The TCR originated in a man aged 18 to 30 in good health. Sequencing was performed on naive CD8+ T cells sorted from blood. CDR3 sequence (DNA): TGTGCCAGCAGCTTGGTAGGGTACCAAGAGACCCAGTACTTC. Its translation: CASSLVGYQETQYF.